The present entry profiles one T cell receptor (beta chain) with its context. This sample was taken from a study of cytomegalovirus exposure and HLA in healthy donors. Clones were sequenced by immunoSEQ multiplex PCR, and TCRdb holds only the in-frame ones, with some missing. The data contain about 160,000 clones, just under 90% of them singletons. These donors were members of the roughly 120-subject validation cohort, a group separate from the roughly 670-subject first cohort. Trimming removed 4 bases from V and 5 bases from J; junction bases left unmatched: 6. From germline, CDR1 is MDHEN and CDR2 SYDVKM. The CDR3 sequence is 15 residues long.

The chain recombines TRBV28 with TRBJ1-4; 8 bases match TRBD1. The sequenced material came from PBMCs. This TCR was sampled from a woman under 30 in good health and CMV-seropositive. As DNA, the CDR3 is TGTGCCAGCAGTTCCGGGACAGGTTTAAATGAAAAACTGTTTTTT. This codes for CASSSGTGLNEKLFF.